The 30 T cell receptor beta chains presented below share a single source sample, sequenced in a study of cytomegalovirus exposure and HLA in healthy donors. 60 Vbeta and 13 Jbeta primers were used in PCR. TCRdb's copy holds only in-frame clones and misses some; the assay was immunoSEQ multiplex PCR. The sample has approximately 140,000 clones; roughly 66% are singletons. Input material: PBMCs. Receptors originate from a woman between 55 and 75 years old in good health and CMV-seronegative.

The CDR3 region is CASSNNRGGYTEAFF. CDR3 sequence (DNA): TGTGCCAGTAGTAACAACAGGGGGGGGTACACTGAAGCTTTCTTT. The chain recombines TRBV19 with TRBJ1-1; TRBD1 agrees at 8 bases. Germline lookup yields CDR1 LNHDA and CDR2 SQIVND (reference sequence). The CDR3 spans 15 residues. V was clipped by 4 bases and J by 3 bases; unmatched bases: 7.

The chain joins TRBV7-6 to TRBJ2-1; 12 bases fit TRBD2. V dropped 1 base and J dropped 2; count of bases not matched to a gene: 12. CDR3 length equals 20 residues. Germline CDR1 reads SGHVS; CDR2 reads FNYEAQ. CDR3 residues: CASSLVARTSGKAAYNEQFF. In DNA, the CDR3 is TGTGCCAGCAGCTTAGTGGCCCGGACTAGCGGGAAGGCGGCCTACAATGAGCAGTTCTTC.

In its sample, this clone was seen once. The chain links TRBV5-4 to TRBJ2-1; 7 bases are a match to TRBD2. Trimming took 2 bases from V and 7 from J; bases not matched to a gene: 9. The CDR3 sequence is 15 residues long. CDR1 and CDR2 from the germline V gene are SGHNT and YYREEE (reference sequence). The CDR3 DNA is TGTGCCAGCAGCTTAGATTCTAGCGGCCGTAATGAGCAGTTCTTC. Encoded protein: CASSLDSSGRNEQFF.

The CDR3 nucleotides read TGCGCCAGCAGCCTCGCTACAGGGGGCTCCTACCGCGAGCAGTACTTC. As protein: CASSLATGGSYREQYF. The chain uses TRBV5-1 and TRBJ2-7; 9 nucleotides match TRBD1. Germline V gene lookup returns CDR1 SGHRS and CDR2 YFSETQ. The trim removed 4 bases at V and 6 bases at J, leaving 14 bases unmatched. The CDR3 totals 16 residues.

The chain links TRBV6-6 to TRBJ2-7; D call uncertain. CDR1 is MNHNY and CDR2 is SVGAGI in the germline V gene (reference sequence). This CDR3 has 12 residues. V shed 4 bases and J shed 6 bases, with 10 bases lying between them. The CDR3 DNA sequence: TGTGCCAGCAGTTGGTCCGGGTCCGAGCAGTACTTC. Its translation is CASSWSGSEQYF.

The V gene is TRBV11-3, the J gene TRBJ2-5, with D perhaps matching TRBD1 (6 bases). The CDR3 runs 16 residues. From germline, CDR1 is SGHNT and CDR2 YENEEA. Trimming shortened V by 1 base and J by 0 bases, and 12 bases separated the two germline ends. CDR3 bases: TGTGCCAGCAGCTTAGTGGTAGGGGGAGACCAAGAGACCCAGTACTTC. It specifies CASSLVVGGDQETQYF.

This chain uses TRBV4-2 with TRBJ2-3, with 7 nucleotides matching TRBD2. Germline-derived CDR1 and CDR2 are LGHNA and YNFKEQ. The CDR3 is made up of 18 amino acids. V shed 0 bases and J 0 bases; nucleotides not matched to a gene: 9. CDR3 in DNA: TGTGCCAGCAGCCAAGAAACTAGCGCAGCTTCTAGCACAGATACGCAGTATTTT. Amino acids: CASSQETSAASSTDTQYF.

This clone was counted a few times. The chain has TRBV19 and TRBJ1-6; D is undetermined. The germline CDR1 and CDR2 sequences are LNHDA and SQIVND (reference sequence). Trimming took off 3 bases at V and 7 bases at J, with 10 bases between the two ends. The CDR3 is 14 amino acids. The CDR3 DNA sequence: TGTGCCAGTAGTATTGCAGGCGGGAATTCACCCCTCCACTTT. Its translation: CASSIAGGNSPLHF.

The chain employs TRBV15 and TRBJ1-1, with D perhaps matching TRBD1 (6 bases). The CDR3 spans 17 residues. V dropped 5 bases and J dropped 0 bases, with 19 bases sitting between them. Germline CDR1 is LNHNV and CDR2 is YYDKDF (reference sequence). The CDR3 DNA reads as TGTGCCACCAGCTCCCGGGTGGGGGCTACCCTGAACACTGAAGCTTTCTTT. This encodes CATSSRVGATLNTEAFF.

CDR3 region: CASNRLAGGYEQFF. CDR3 nucleotides: TGTGCCAGCAACAGACTAGCAGGAGGGTATGAGCAGTTCTTC. The genes are TRBV2 and TRBJ2-1; 7 bases fit TRBD2. The CDR3 sequence is 14 residues long. Germline assignment: CDR1 SNHLY and CDR2 FYNNEI. The ends lost 7 bases at V and 8 bases at J; junction bases unmatched: 11.

The chain couples TRBV28 to TRBJ2-7; no clear D gene. V lost 5 bases, J lost 5 bases, and 10 bases lay in between. Germline V lookup: CDR1 MDHEN, CDR2 SYDVKM. CDR3 length: 12 amino acids. The CDR3 spells CASSLPRDEQYF. CDR3 DNA sequence: TGTGCCAGCAGTCTCCCCCGGGACGAGCAGTACTTC.

The chain links TRBV7-2 to TRBJ2-3, with D uncertain. The CDR3 is 14 residues long. V shed 4 bases and J shed 2 bases, with 10 bases lying between them. Germline V gene sequence: CDR1 SGHTA, CDR2 FQGNSA. CDR3: CASSSVWATDTQYF. The CDR3 nucleotides read TGTGCCAGCAGCTCAGTATGGGCCACAGATACGCAGTATTTT.

This clone was picked up a small number of times. The V gene is TRBV6-5, the J gene TRBJ2-7; 7 nucleotides match TRBD1. Germline V gene sequence: CDR1 MNHEY, CDR2 SVGAGI. Unmatched junction bases numbered 6, after V lost 5 bases and J lost 5 bases. The CDR3 has 13 amino acids. CDR3 amino acids: CASSEVQGNEQYF. CDR3 sequence (DNA): TGTGCCAGCAGTGAAGTACAGGGGAACGAGCAGTACTTC.

The chain recombines TRBV6-1 with TRBJ1-1; D gene unclear. V was shortened by 8 bases and J by 0 bases, with 16 bases between the two germline ends. The CDR3 runs to 15 residues. CDR1 is MNHNS, CDR2 SASEGT, per germline. CDR3 in DNA: TGTGCCAGCTCTACGTATGGAGGCTTGAACACTGAAGCTTTCTTT. Protein sequence: CASSTYGGLNTEAFF.

This chain connects TRBV27 to TRBJ1-3, with D hard to call. The V end lost 6 bases, the J end lost 4 bases, and 13 bases lay between the germline ends. Germline V lookup: CDR1 MNHEY, CDR2 SMNVEV (reference sequence). This CDR3 has 14 residues. In DNA form, the CDR3 reads TGTGCCAGCAGCCCCCCCCCTTTGGGAAACACCATATATTTT. Encoded protein: CASSPPPLGNTIYF.

Notes on this clone: The sample holds other DNA sequences that translate to the same CDR3. The chain joins TRBV6-6 to TRBJ2-2, with 10 bases lining up with TRBD1. The CDR3 runs 14 residues. J was trimmed by 4 bases and V by 5 bases; bases with no gene match: 1. Germline V CDR1 and CDR2: MNHNY, SVGAGI (reference sequence). The CDR3 nucleotides are TGTGCCAGCAGTAGGACAGGGGGCACCGGGGAGCTGTTTTTT. Residues: CASSRTGGTGELFF.

The chain employs TRBV7-9 and TRBJ2-2; no clear D. The CDR3 runs to 17 residues. Germline V gene data show CDR1 as SEHNR and CDR2 as FQNEAQ (reference sequence). Trimming removed 3 bases from V and 8 bases from J, with 22 bases in between. The chain's CDR3 is CASSFSGFRKVAGELFF. The CDR3 DNA reads as TGTGCCAGCAGCTTTTCCGGGTTCAGAAAGGTGGCTGGGGAGCTGTTTTTT.

This sequence joins TRBV27 and TRBJ2-3, with D possibly being TRBD2 (6 bases). Germline V gene lookup returns CDR1 MNHEY and CDR2 SMNVEV (reference sequence). V was pared by 3 bases and J by 2 bases, with 9 bases between. The CDR3 runs 14 residues. CDR3: CASSLGGLTDTQYF. Here the CDR3 DNA reads TGTGCCAGCAGTTTGGGGGGACTCACAGATACGCAGTATTTT.

CDR3 amino acids: CASSPTGAGANVLTF. The CDR3 DNA follows: TGCGCCAGCAGCCCTACAGGGGCTGGGGCCAACGTCCTGACTTTC. The V and J genes are TRBV5-1 and TRBJ2-6, with TRBD1 matching over 7 bases. Unmatched junction bases numbered 3, after V lost 4 bases and J lost 2 bases. From germline, CDR1 is SGHRS and CDR2 YFSETQ. The CDR3 loop spans 15 amino acids.

The chain recombines TRBV12-5 with TRBJ2-1; the D gene is possibly TRBD2 (5 bases). Germline CDR1 reads LGHNT; CDR2 reads FRNRAP. The CDR3 contains 17 residues. Trimming pared 0 bases from V and 1 base from J, leaving 13 bases between. CDR3 region: CASGLVLGTGSYNEQFF. CDR3 bases: TGTGCTAGTGGTTTGGTACTGGGAACGGGGTCCTACAATGAGCAGTTCTTC.

A few counts support this clone. The rearrangement joins TRBV19 to TRBJ1-4; D ambiguous. Trimming pared 6 bases from V and 11 bases from J, leaving 16 bases between. The CDR3 totals 13 residues. Germline V gene data show CDR1 as LNHDA and CDR2 as SQIVND (reference sequence). The CDR3 here is CASSPDASGKLFF. CDR3 DNA: TGTGCCAGTAGCCCTGACGCCTCGGGGAAACTGTTTTTT.

The chain uses TRBV6-1 and TRBJ1-1; D call uncertain. The germline V gene has CDR1 MNHNS and CDR2 SASEGT. This CDR3 is 13 amino acids long. V lost 2 bases and J lost 1, with 5 bases in between. CDR3 amino acids: CASSESGNTEAFF. DNA for the CDR3: TGTGCCAGCAGTGAATCGGGGAACACTGAAGCTTTCTTT.

The V gene is TRBV7-2, the J gene TRBJ1-1; possible D gene TRBD1, 6 bases. This CDR3 comprises 14 residues. The V gene's germline CDR1 is SGHTA and CDR2 FQGNSA. The V end lost 6 bases, the J end lost 1 base, and 12 bases lay between the germline ends. CDR3: CASRVQGKNTEAFF. The CDR3 nucleotides are TGTGCCAGCAGGGTACAGGGCAAGAACACTGAAGCTTTCTTT.

The rearrangement joins TRBV19 to TRBJ1-1, with 11 nucleotides matching TRBD1. The CDR3 length is 18 residues. With V trimmed by 4 bases and J by 2 bases, 12 bases remained unmatched. The germline V gene encodes CDR1 LNHDA and CDR2 SQIVND (reference sequence). In nucleotides, the CDR3 is TGTGCCAGTAGTACTTGGGGCCTGGGGACAGGGGGAAACACTGAAGCTTTCTTT. Translating it yields CASSTWGLGTGGNTEAFF.

The chain recombines TRBV19 with TRBJ2-3, with TRBD2 identical over 14 bases. CDR3 length equals 18 residues. In germline, CDR1 is LNHDA, CDR2 SQIVND (reference sequence). V dropped 5 bases and J dropped 0; count of bases not matched to a gene: 7. In DNA, the CDR3 is TGTGCCAGTAGTCCCGGGACTAGCGGGAGCACTAGCACAGATACGCAGTATTTT. This gives the protein CASSPGTSGSTSTDTQYF.

Here the CDR3 reads CATSQGTPSYEQYF. CDR3 DNA sequence: TGTGCCACCTCACAGGGCACTCCTTCCTACGAGCAGTACTTC. The gene calls are TRBV27 and TRBJ2-7; possibly TRBD1 for D (6 bases). CDR1 and CDR2 from the germline V gene are MNHEY and SMNVEV (reference sequence). V was cut by 10 bases and J by 1 base, with 17 bases left in between. The CDR3 sequence is 14 residues long.

The chain carries TRBV5-1 and TRBJ2-7, with 7 bases matching TRBD1. J gave up 0 bases and V 4 bases, and 7 bases lay outside the gene matches. CDR1 SGHRS and CDR2 YFSETQ come from the germline V gene. The length of the CDR3 is 15 residues. CDR3 sequence reads: CASSLTGSGSYEQYF. CDR3 in DNA: TGCGCCAGCAGCCTGACAGGGAGCGGCTCCTACGAGCAGTACTTC.

The J gene is TRBJ2-2, the V gene TRBV27, with 7 bases that match TRBD2. The CDR3 extends over 16 amino acids. J lost 0 bases, V lost 7 bases, and 8 bases had no gene match. CDR1 is MNHEY, CDR2 SMNVEV, per germline (reference sequence). The CDR3 here is CASTRVGGTNTGELFF. CDR3 DNA sequence: TGTGCCAGCACACGGGTGGGGGGGACGAACACCGGGGAGCTGTTTTTT.

This clone was seen a few times. The chain has TRBV5-1 and TRBJ2-7, with 9 bases lining up with TRBD2. Germline values: CDR1 SGHRS, CDR2 YFSETQ. V shed 3 bases, J shed 5 bases, and the junction held 12 bases outside the gene matches. The CDR3 is 16 residues long. CDR3 loop: CASSSISGRNWDEQYF. Written as DNA, the CDR3 is TGCGCCAGCAGCTCGATTAGCGGGAGAAATTGGGACGAGCAGTACTTC.

The rearrangement uses TRBV15 and TRBJ2-7, with TRBD1 matching 11 bases. CDR3 length equals 20 residues. The V segment lost 0 bases and the J segment 0 bases; nucleotides outside the gene matches: 13. From germline, CDR1 is LNHNV and CDR2 YYDKDF (reference sequence). The CDR3 loop reads CATSRDRRTGGLEASYEQYV. In nucleotides, the CDR3 is TGTGCCACCAGCAGAGATCGGAGGACAGGGGGCCTTGAAGCCTCCTACGAGCAGTACGTC.